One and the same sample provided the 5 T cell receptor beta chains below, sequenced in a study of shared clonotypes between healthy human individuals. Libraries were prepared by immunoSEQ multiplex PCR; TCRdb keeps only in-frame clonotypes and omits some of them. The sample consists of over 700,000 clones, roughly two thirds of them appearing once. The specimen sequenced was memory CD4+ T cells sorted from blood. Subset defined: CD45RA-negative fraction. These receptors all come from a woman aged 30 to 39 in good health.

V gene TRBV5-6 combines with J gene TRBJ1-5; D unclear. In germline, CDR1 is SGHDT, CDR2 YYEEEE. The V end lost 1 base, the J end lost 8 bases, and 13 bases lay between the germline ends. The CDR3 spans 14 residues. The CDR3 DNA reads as TGTGCCAGCAGCTTGTTCTCCCCTGGGGAGCCCCAGCATTTT. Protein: CASSLFSPGEPQHF.

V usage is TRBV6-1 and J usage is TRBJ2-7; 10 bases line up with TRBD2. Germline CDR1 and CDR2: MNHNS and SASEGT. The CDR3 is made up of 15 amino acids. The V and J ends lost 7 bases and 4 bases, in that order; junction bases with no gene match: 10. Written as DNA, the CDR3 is TGTGCCAGCATCAGATTGGCTAGCGGGAGTTACGAGCAGTACTTC. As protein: CASIRLASGSYEQYF.

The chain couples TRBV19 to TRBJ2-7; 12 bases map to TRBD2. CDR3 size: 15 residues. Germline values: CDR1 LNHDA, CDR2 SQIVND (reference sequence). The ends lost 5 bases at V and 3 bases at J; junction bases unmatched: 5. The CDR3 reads CASSSSGRAGYEQYF. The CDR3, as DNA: TGTGCCAGTAGTTCTAGCGGGAGGGCCGGCTACGAGCAGTACTTC.

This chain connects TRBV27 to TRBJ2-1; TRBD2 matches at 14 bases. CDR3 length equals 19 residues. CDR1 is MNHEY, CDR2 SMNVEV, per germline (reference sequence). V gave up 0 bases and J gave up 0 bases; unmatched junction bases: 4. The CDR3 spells CASSLSGTSGSYSYNEQFF. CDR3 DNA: TGTGCCAGCAGTTTATCCGGGACTAGCGGGAGCTACTCCTACAATGAGCAGTTCTTC.

The CDR3 reads CASSPGQGADTIYF. CDR3 DNA: TGCGCCAGCAGCCCCGGACAGGGCGCGGACACCATATATTTT. The rearrangement links TRBV5-1 to TRBJ1-3, with 8 bases lining up with TRBD1. Germline V lookup: CDR1 SGHRS, CDR2 YFSETQ. CDR3 size: 14 residues. The junction had 8 bases not matched to a gene; V was cut back by 4 bases and J by 8 bases.